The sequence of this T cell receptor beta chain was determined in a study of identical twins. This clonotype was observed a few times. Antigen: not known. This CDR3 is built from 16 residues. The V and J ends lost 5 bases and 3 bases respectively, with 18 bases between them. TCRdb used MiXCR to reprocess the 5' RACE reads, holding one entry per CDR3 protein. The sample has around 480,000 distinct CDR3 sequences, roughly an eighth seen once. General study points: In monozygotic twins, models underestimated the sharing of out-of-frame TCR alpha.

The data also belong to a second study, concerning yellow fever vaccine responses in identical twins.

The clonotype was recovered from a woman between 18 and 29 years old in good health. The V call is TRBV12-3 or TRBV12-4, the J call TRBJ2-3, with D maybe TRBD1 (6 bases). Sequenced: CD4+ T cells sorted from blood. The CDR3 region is CASSPWGRKGTDTQYF. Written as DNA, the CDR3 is TGTGCCAGCAGTCCCTGGGGGCGGAAGGGGACAGATACGCAGTATTTT.